This entry concerns a single T cell receptor (beta chain). The antigen is unknown. This sample was taken from a study of T cells in localized non-small cell lung cancer. The study's findings and limits: Within adjacent lung there appeared a median 57 of the top 100 tumor clones. Density of T cells in blood, when higher, went with longer overall survival. Adjacent uninvolved lung tissue had the highest T cell clonality, exceeding tumor.

The ends were cut back, 2 bases at V and 3 bases at J, with 16 bases in the middle. The CDR3 has 17 amino acids. Germline V lookup: CDR1 SGHTA, CDR2 FQGNSA. Some clones are missing from TCRdb's copy, which holds only in-frame ones; the method was immunoSEQ multiplex PCR. The data show about 40,000 clones, with roughly nine tenths seen just once and about 10% held by the top ten. This TCR was recovered from a woman aged 40 to 75 with stage II lung adenocarcinoma. The V call is TRBV7-2, the J call TRBJ2-2; TRBD1 might be the D (5 bases). The source was PBMCs, collected before any cancer treatment. CDR3 in amino acids: CASSLRSGRVYTGELFF. The CDR3 DNA reads TGTGCCAGCAGCTTAAGGTCAGGGCGTGTGTACACCGGGGAGCTGTTTTTT.